This T cell receptor beta chain was captured in a study of T cells after yellow fever vaccination. The study's findings and limits: Weaker overall, the secondary response nonetheless peaked faster (day 5 versus 15). Post-booster repertoires contained most primary-vaccination clones again (96% CD4, approximately 88% CD8).

Using its own MiXCR run on the 5' RACE reads, TCRdb lists one record per CDR3 protein. Of roughly 160,000 distinct CDR3 sequences detected, approximately 10% appear once; the ten largest clones hold 35% to 40%. Trimming cost V 2 bases and J 5 bases, with 14 bases left between them. This CDR3 has 14 amino acids. Germline V gene lookup returns CDR1 SGHKS and CDR2 YYEKEE (reference sequence). Comment on this clonotype: Its antigen is not identified.

The material was CD8+ T cells sorted from PBMCs, obtained 45 days after the yellow fever booster vaccination. The chain couples TRBV5-5 to TRBJ2-7; weak D call: TRBD1 (6 bases). This receptor was taken from a man in his late teens or twenties who received the YFV17D yellow fever vaccine. Written as DNA, the CDR3 is TGTGCCAGCAGCTTATGGGCAGGGGCCAACGAGCAGTACGTC. It specifies CASSLWAGANEQYV.